In this sample, the clone carrying this T cell receptor (beta chain) is medium-sized (0.01 to 0.1%). Its antigen remains unidentified. V trimming: 2 bases; J trimming: 9 bases; junction bases outside the gene matches: 4. This CDR3 comprises 14 residues. Per the germline V gene, CDR1 is SGHTA and CDR2 is FQGTGA. TCRdb redid the calling of the 5' RACE reads with MiXCR, one entry per CDR3 protein. The sample includes approximately 150,000 distinct CDR3 sequences, approximately 17% seen only once; the top ten take approximately 30%. The sample comes from a study of CD8 T cells in ankylosing spondylitis. Findings and caveats of the study: Apparently characteristic of ankylosing spondylitis blood was a TCR beta motif (eight highly homologous variants). The authors reported significant enrichment of disease-linked clones in matched ankylosing spondylitis synovial fluid.

This TCR derives from a male donor with ankylosing spondylitis. This chain uses TRBV7-3 with TRBJ1-6; TRBD1 matches 7 bases. Material for sequencing was blood, either unsorted or a sorted T cell fraction (not recorded which). This chain's CDR3 is CASSLWGQFSPLHF. DNA for the CDR3: TGTGCCAGCAGCTTATGGGGACAGTTTTCACCCCTCCACTTT.